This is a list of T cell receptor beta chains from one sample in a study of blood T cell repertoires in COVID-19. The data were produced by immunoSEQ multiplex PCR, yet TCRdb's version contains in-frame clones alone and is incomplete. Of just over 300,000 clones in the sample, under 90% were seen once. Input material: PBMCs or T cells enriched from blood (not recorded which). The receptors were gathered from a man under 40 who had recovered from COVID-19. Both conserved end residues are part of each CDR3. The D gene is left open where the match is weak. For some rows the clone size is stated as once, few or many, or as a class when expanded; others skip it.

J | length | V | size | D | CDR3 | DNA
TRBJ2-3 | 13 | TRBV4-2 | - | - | CASSHQRTDTQYF | TGTGCCAGCAGCCACCAGAGGACAGATACGCAGTATTTT
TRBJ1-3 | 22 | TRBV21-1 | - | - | CASSKVSLRTGALRVSGNTIYF | TGTGCCAGCAGCAAAGTGTCCCTTAGGACAGGGGCCCTCAGAGTATCTGGAAACACCATATATTTT
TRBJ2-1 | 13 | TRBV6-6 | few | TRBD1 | CASSSGTGDEQFF | TGTGCCAGCAGTTCCGGGACAGGGGATGAGCAGTTCTTC
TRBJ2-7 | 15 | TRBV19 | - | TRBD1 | CASRDSGTASYEQYF | TGTGCCAGTAGGGACTCCGGGACAGCCTCCTACGAGCAGTACTTC
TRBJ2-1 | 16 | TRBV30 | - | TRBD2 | CAWAPSKRGVNNEQFF | TGTGCCTGGGCCCCTTCTAAGCGGGGGGTTAACAATGAGCAGTTCTTC
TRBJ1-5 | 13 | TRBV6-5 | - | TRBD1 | CASRAGQGRPQHF | TGTGCCAGCAGAGCGGGACAGGGGAGGCCCCAGCATTTT
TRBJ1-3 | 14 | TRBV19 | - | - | CASSWPNSGNTIYF | TGTGCCAGTAGTTGGCCGAACTCTGGAAACACCATATATTTT
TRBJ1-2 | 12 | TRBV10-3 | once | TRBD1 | CAISGQDYGYTF | TGTGCCATCAGCGGACAGGATTATGGCTACACCTTC
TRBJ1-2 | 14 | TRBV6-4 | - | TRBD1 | CASSGSTGSHGYTF | TGTGCCAGCAGTGGCTCGACAGGGTCCCATGGCTACACCTTC
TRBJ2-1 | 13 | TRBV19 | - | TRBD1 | CASDETGHNEQFF | TGTGCCAGTGACGAGACAGGGCACAATGAGCAGTTCTTC